The clone carrying this T cell receptor (beta chain) was recorded once. Produced via immunoSEQ multiplex PCR; TCRdb's table is partial and in-frame only. The table includes 150,000 to 200,000 clones, 87% detected once. The data stem from a study of blood T cell repertoires in COVID-19. This CDR3 region has 14 residues. Germline V gives CDR1 MNHEY, CDR2 SVGAGI. The ends were cut back, 9 bases at V and 2 bases at J, with 13 bases in the middle. The rearrangement joins TRBV6-5 to TRBJ2-2, with a possible D match to TRBD2 (7 bases). Material: peripheral blood. The TCR was taken from a man in his fifties or sixties with active or convalescent COVID-19. CDR3 loop: CASRGGGNTGELFF. CDR3 sequence (DNA): TGTGCCAGTCGAGGGGGGGGAAACACCGGGGAGCTGTTTTTT.